The T cell receptor beta chain described here comes from a study of immune evolution from preneoplasia to lung adenocarcinoma. V lost 5 bases and J 4 bases, leaving 17 bases between the germline ends. Germline CDR1 is SEHNR and CDR2 is FQNEAQ (reference sequence). This CDR3 has 16 residues. General observations from the study: Compared with EGFR-mutant or double wild-type lesions, KRAS-mutant nodules were more clonal.

Resections took place in Japan or China from about 2013 to 2017. This clone appeared once. Its cognate antigen is unknown. Assay: immunoSEQ multiplex PCR; the TCRdb copy retains only in-frame clones and omits some. Of several thousand clones listed, 75% were seen once; the top ten hold around 12%. Sequenced sample: FFPE lung adenocarcinoma in situ tissue. This sequence joins TRBV7-9 and TRBJ2-2; D tentatively fits TRBD1 or TRBD2 (5 bases each). The TCR sequence derives from a person aged 60 to 85 with lung adenocarcinoma. The CDR3 coding sequence is TGTGCCAGCAGCCCGGGAATGGGGGAGAGCACCGGGGAGCTGTTTTTT. Its translation: CASSPGMGESTGELFF.